The text below deals with one TCR beta chain. Its antigen is not identified. It was with 60 Vbeta and 13 Jbeta primers that the PCR ran. The protocol was immunoSEQ multiplex PCR, while the TCRdb copy is restricted to in-frame clones and leaves out a portion. The sample consists of about 99,000 clones, 60% to 80% of them appearing once. This specimen comes from a study of cytomegalovirus exposure and HLA in healthy donors. Whole-study context: The 95 million to 120 million unique TCR beta sequences, from about 180 million T cells, were found by an earlier analysis.

CDR3 length equals 15 residues. After removal of 5 bases from V and 3 bases from J, the junction contained 6 bases not matched to a gene. Germline V gene lookup returns CDR1 MDHEN and CDR2 SYDVKM. Study-level findings and limits: DRB1 had the most TCR associations and HLA-C the fewest, a later analysis found, with rates varying by HLA locus. Among donors in an Asian-associated ancestry cluster, a later analysis reportedly found fewer N-insertions than the roughly 700-donor mean. As a later analysis showed, a missense DCLRE1C variant was linked to trimming of TCR beta V- and J-genes.

The sequence was obtained from a man in his forties or fifties in good health and CMV-seropositive. Material: PBMCs. The chain combines TRBV28 with TRBJ2-7; 11 nucleotides match TRBD2. As DNA, the CDR3 is TGTGCCAGCAGTCTCCAGGGACTAGCGGACTACGAGCAGTACTTC. Its translation is CASSLQGLADYEQYF.